The 5 T cell receptor beta chains given below trace back to one sample, sequenced in a study of cytomegalovirus exposure and HLA in healthy donors. PCR involved 60 Vbeta and 13 Jbeta primers. TCRdb's copy holds only in-frame clones and misses some; the assay was immunoSEQ multiplex PCR. In the table there are approximately 97,000 clones, around four fifths of which are singletons. The sample consisted of PBMCs. Every receptor here comes from a man aged 40-50 years in good health and CMV-seronegative.

The genes are TRBV7-3 and TRBJ2-2; TRBD1 matches at 9 bases. Germline CDR1 is SGHTA and CDR2 is FQGTGA. The CDR3 length is 14 residues. V shed 5 bases and J 4 bases; nucleotides not matched to a gene: 2. CDR3 residues: CASSRDRVTGELFF. CDR3 in DNA: TGTGCCAGCAGCCGGGACAGGGTCACCGGGGAGCTGTTTTTT.

This rearrangement joins TRBV5-1 to TRBJ1-5, with 7 nucleotides matching TRBD1. The CDR3 runs to 15 residues. After removal of 0 bases from V and 4 bases from J, the junction contained 4 bases not matched to a gene. The germline V gene encodes CDR1 SGHRS and CDR2 YFSETQ. CDR3 in amino acids: CASSLGDSPNQPQHF. The CDR3 region has the DNA TGCGCCAGCAGCTTGGGGGACAGCCCGAATCAGCCCCAGCATTTT.

The J gene is TRBJ2-2, the V gene TRBV13, with D unresolved. Germline CDR1 and CDR2: PRHDT and FYEKMQ (reference sequence). V was clipped by 4 bases and J by 6 bases, with 6 bases between them. CDR3 size: 12 residues. The CDR3 loop is CASSSPSGELFF. The CDR3, as DNA: TGTGCCAGCAGCTCCCCTTCCGGGGAGCTGTTTTTT.

The chain couples TRBV4-3 to TRBJ2-1; maybe TRBD2 (5 bases). This CDR3 spans 12 amino acids. Trimming removed 1 base from V and 12 bases from J, with 10 bases in between. The germline CDR1 and CDR2 sequences are LGHNA and YSLEER. This chain's CDR3 is CASSQGGMGQFF. In DNA, the CDR3 is TGCGCCAGCAGCCAAGGAGGGATGGGGCAGTTCTTC.

The rearrangement joins TRBV5-4 to TRBJ2-7; 8 positions agree with TRBD1. The length of the CDR3 is 17 residues. V lost 5 bases, J lost 1 base, and 14 bases stayed unmatched. Germline CDR1 is SGHNT and CDR2 is YYREEE (reference sequence). CDR3: CASRTDLDRGKSYEQYF. The CDR3, as DNA: TGTGCCAGCAGGACCGACCTTGACAGGGGAAAGTCCTACGAGCAGTACTTC.